This T cell receptor (beta chain) was captured by sequencing in a study of PD-L1 blockade in urothelial cancer. Study background: In the mid-2010s, patients got going on atezolizumab, taking 1,200 mg intravenously every 3 weeks. About 85% of the roughly 30 patients comprised males who had bladder-origin urothelial cancer. Whole-study findings and limits: Prediction of better survival came from below-median pretreatment blood TCR clonality.

As to this clone: What it binds is unknown.

The germline CDR1 and CDR2 sequences are LNHDA and SQIVND (reference sequence). Trimming removed 0 bases at V and 6 bases at J, with 9 bases between. CDR3 length: 14 amino acids. Spiked synthetic TCR analogs estimated absolute template abundance per PCR. Clones were sequenced by immunoSEQ multiplex PCR, and TCRdb holds only the in-frame ones, with some missing. The sample holds tens of thousands of clones; less than 90% are singletons and the top ten take roughly 8.3%. Stated time point: pretreatment peripheral blood. The source of this sequence is a woman in her sixties or seventies with urothelial cancer. The chain couples TRBV19 to TRBJ1-5; D is uncertain. The input for sequencing was PBMCs, taken around atezolizumab (anti-PD-L1) treatment. CDR3 amino acids: CASSIDHEVQPQHF. CDR3 nucleotides: TGTGCCAGTAGTATAGATCATGAGGTTCAGCCCCAGCATTTT. The full variable domain, its missing parts supplied by reference TRBV19 and TRBJ1-5, is DGGITQSPKYLFRKEGQNVTLSCEQNLNHDAMYWYRQDPGQGLRLIYYSQIVNDFQKGDIAEGYSVSREKKESFPLTVTSAQKNPTAFYLCASSIDHEVQPQHFGDGTRLSIL.